Detailed here is one T cell receptor (beta chain). Source study methods: Reference gene primer amplification in the assay estimated nucleated cell counts. TCRdb's table, derived via immunoSEQ multiplex PCR, lists solely in-frame clones and lacks some. That table is the source of V, J and clone size, and D and trimming were worked out from the DNA. The sample shows more than 80,000 clones, 90% of them seen only once. The sample originates from a study of blood T cell repertoires in COVID-19. Study details: Material from acute and convalescent COVID-19 was sourced from the United States, Italy and Spain. In each case, the material was cDNA or gDNA derived from T cells, B-cell-depleted T cells, or PBMCs.

CDR1 is LGHDT, CDR2 YNNKEL, per germline (reference sequence). The V and J ends lost 4 bases and 5 bases, in that order; junction bases with no gene match: 5. CDR3 length equals 14 residues. Specimen: peripheral blood. This TCR was recovered from a man aged 18 to 35 with COVID-19, enrolled during active disease. The chain has TRBV3-1 (or the pseudogene TRBV3-2) and TRBJ2-5; 9 nucleotides match TRBD2. Here the CDR3 DNA reads TGTGCCAGCAGCCTCCGCGGGAGGGACGAGACCCAGTACTTC. Protein product: CASSLRGRDETQYF.